The 32 T cell receptor beta chains listed next were all sequenced from one sample in a study of CD8 T cells in Susac syndrome. RNA was extracted with the RNeasy kit, and a quantity of roughly 0.5 to 1 ug was reverse transcribed using random hexamers. TCRdb passed the immunoSEQ multiplex PCR reads through MiXCR, listing each CDR3 protein once. The table has some 150,000 distinct CDR3 sequences, about 94% seen once. Specimen: CD8+ T cells from PBMCs. The receptor set was obtained from a human donor with multiple sclerosis.

The J gene is TRBJ2-3, the V gene TRBV13, with 7 bases fitting TRBD2. The CDR3 contains 13 residues. Trimming took 5 bases from V and 5 from J; bases not matched to a gene: 4. CDR1 and CDR2 from the germline V gene are PRHDT and FYEKMQ (reference sequence). CDR3 sequence (DNA): TGTGCCAGCAGCGGGGGAGGGAGAGATACGCAGTATTTT. This gives the protein CASSGGGRDTQYF.

The DNA for the CDR3 is TGTGCCACCAGTGACCCTACAGGGGGCTTCTCCTACGAGCAGTACTTC. Protein: CATSDPTGGFSYEQYF. V is TRBV24-1 and J is TRBJ2-7; TRBD1 matches at 9 bases. V trimming: 4 bases; J trimming: 0 bases; junction bases outside the gene matches: 6. The CDR3 covers 16 residues. In germline, CDR1 is KGHDR, CDR2 SFDVKD.

V usage is TRBV5-1 and J usage is TRBJ2-7; 8 bases are a match to TRBD2. CDR1 and CDR2 from the germline V gene are SGHRS and YFSETQ. The CDR3 has 15 residues. V lost 0 bases and J lost 6; bases outside the gene matches: 8. The CDR3 spells CASSLERGSSGEQYF. The CDR3 coding sequence is TGCGCCAGCAGCTTGGAGCGGGGGTCCTCGGGCGAGCAGTACTTC.

This clonotype has just one count. The gene calls are TRBV12-5 and TRBJ2-7; TRBD1 matches at 7 bases. Germline lookup yields CDR1 LGHNT and CDR2 FRNRAP. The CDR3 runs to 14 residues. Trimming took 1 base from V and 1 from J; bases not matched to a gene: 1. CDR3 sequence: CASGLGQGSYEQYF. The CDR3 nucleotides are TGTGCTAGTGGTTTGGGACAGGGTTCCTACGAGCAGTACTTC.

This clonotype came up once. The gene calls are TRBV20-1 and TRBJ2-7; 9 bases align to TRBD1. CDR1 and CDR2 from the germline V gene are DFQATT and SNEGSKA (reference sequence). This CDR3 region has 12 residues. V was clipped by 5 bases and J by 5 bases; unmatched bases: 4. The DNA for the CDR3 is TGCAGTGCTGACAGGGGGTGGAACGAGCAGTACTTC. Translation gives CSADRGWNEQYF.

The chain recombines TRBV3-1 with TRBJ1-1, with D maybe TRBD1 (5 bases). The V gene's germline CDR1 is LGHDT and CDR2 YNNKEL (reference sequence). V was trimmed by 5 bases and J by 1 base, leaving 14 bases between them. The CDR3 totals 15 residues. CDR3 coding DNA: TGTGCCAGCAGCAACACCGGGACGGCGAACACTGAAGCTTTCTTT. This translates into CASSNTGTANTEAFF.

The chain recombines TRBV11-2 with TRBJ2-5; D gene ambiguous. Germline CDR1 and CDR2: SGHAT and FQNNGV. The CDR3 sequence is 13 residues long. Trimming pared 2 bases from V and 5 bases from J, leaving 9 bases between. This chain's CDR3 is CASSLNSRETQYF. DNA for the CDR3: TGTGCCAGCAGCTTAAACTCACGGGAGACCCAGTACTTC.

There are a few counts of this clonotype. In DNA form, the CDR3 reads TGTGCCAGCAGTTTCGAGGGGACTGAAGCTTTCTTT. It is translated as CASSFEGTEAFF. The V gene is TRBV28, the J gene TRBJ1-1; possible D gene TRBD1, 5 bases. V was trimmed by 3 bases and J by 5 bases, leaving 7 bases between them. This CDR3 is 12 amino acids long. The V gene's germline CDR1 is MDHEN and CDR2 SYDVKM.

V gene TRBV29-1 combines with J gene TRBJ1-3, with D possibly TRBD1 on 5 matching bases. This CDR3 is 12 amino acids long. The germline V gene has CDR1 SQVTM and CDR2 ANQGSEA. V was shortened by 4 bases and J by 6 bases, with 10 bases between the two germline ends. The CDR3 region is CSVAGRANTIYF. The CDR3 DNA sequence: TGCAGCGTTGCGGGGCGGGCAAACACCATATATTTT.

V is TRBV6-2 or TRBV6-3 and J is TRBJ2-1; the D is unclear. The CDR3 is made up of 11 amino acids. Trimming stripped 6 bases from V and 8 bases from J, with 8 bases between. Germline CDR1 reads MNHEY; CDR2 reads SVGEGT. This CDR3 is CASSHADEQFF. The CDR3 bases are TGTGCCAGCAGCCATGCGGATGAGCAGTTCTTC.

J is TRBJ1-1 and V is TRBV20-1, with TRBD1 as a possible D gene (6 bases). Per the germline V gene, CDR1 is DFQATT and CDR2 is SNEGSKA (reference sequence). This CDR3 is built from 13 residues. V was trimmed by 3 bases and J by 2 bases, leaving 10 bases between them. CDR3 in DNA: TGCAGTGCTAGCCCGACAGGAAACACTGAAGCTTTCTTT. Its protein is CSASPTGNTEAFF.

CDR3 region: CASSYGTGGMDEQFF. CDR3 bases: TGTGCCAGCAGCTACGGGACAGGGGGTATGGATGAGCAGTTCTTC. This chain uses TRBV12-3 or TRBV12-4 with TRBJ2-1; TRBD1 agrees at 11 bases. V was clipped by 6 bases and J by 8 bases; unmatched bases: 9. There are 15 residues in the CDR3.

For the CDR3, the DNA is TGTGCCTGGAGAATATACAGGGATTCTAACTATGGCTACACCTTC. It encodes CAWRIYRDSNYGYTF. The J gene is TRBJ1-2, the V gene TRBV30; weak D call: TRBD1 (6 bases). The CDR3 has 15 residues. Between the trimmed V and J ends, which lost 3 bases and 0 bases, there was a span of 14 bases. CDR1 is GTSNPN, CDR2 SVGIG, per germline (reference sequence).

The chain joins TRBV29-1 to TRBJ2-1, with 12 nucleotides matching TRBD2. J gave up 7 bases and V 7 bases, and 14 bases lay outside the gene matches. This CDR3 region has 16 residues. Germline V gene sequence: CDR1 SQVTM, CDR2 ANQGSEA. CDR3 in amino acids: CSGAGTSGFRYNEQFF. The CDR3 bases are TGCAGCGGTGCTGGGACTAGCGGGTTTAGATATAATGAGCAGTTCTTC.

The chain has TRBV30 and TRBJ1-2, with D possibly matching TRBD1 (5 bases). The CDR3 is made up of 16 amino acids. Germline V gene lookup returns CDR1 GTSNPN and CDR2 SVGIG (reference sequence). Trimming removed 2 bases from V and 1 base from J, with 17 bases in between. For the CDR3, the DNA is TGTGCCTGGAGTACCCGACAGCAGGCCTTTAACTATGGCTACACCTTC. Translating it yields CAWSTRQQAFNYGYTF.

The chain carries TRBV7-9 and TRBJ2-7, with D perhaps being TRBD1 or TRBD2 (5 bases each). The CDR3 loop spans 14 amino acids. CDR1 and CDR2 (germline): SEHNR, FQNEAQ (reference sequence). The V end was cut by 5 bases, the J end by 2 bases, with 13 bases between. The CDR3 is CASSPRDRTYEQYF. The DNA for the CDR3 is TGTGCCAGCAGCCCCAGGGACCGAACCTACGAGCAGTACTTC.

CDR3 amino acids: CASRRGGSEAFF. CDR3 DNA sequence: TGTGCCAGCAGACGAGGGGGCTCTGAAGCTTTCTTT. V is TRBV6-5 and J is TRBJ1-1; 7 nucleotides match TRBD1. The germline gives CDR1 MNHEY, CDR2 SVGAGI. V dropped 6 bases and J dropped 6; count of bases not matched to a gene: 4. The CDR3 covers 12 residues.

This chain uses TRBV14 with TRBJ2-3; D possibly corresponds to TRBD1 (6 bases). V was shortened by 5 bases and J by 4 bases, with 19 bases between the two germline ends. The length of the CDR3 is 16 residues. Germline V gene lookup returns CDR1 SGHDN and CDR2 FVKESK. The CDR3 sequence: CASSNSQGLWADTQYF. DNA of the CDR3: TGTGCCAGCAGCAACTCACAGGGTTTGTGGGCAGATACGCAGTATTTT. The variable domain in full, with the rest retrieved from reference TRBV14 and TRBJ2-3, is EAGVTQFPSHSVIEKGQTVTLRCDPISGHDNLYWYRRVMGKEIKFLLHFVKESKQDESGMPNNRFLAERTGGTYSTLKVQPAELEDSGVYFCASSNSQGLWADTQYFGPGTRLTVL.

The V gene is TRBV28, the J gene TRBJ2-1; D gene ambiguous. Looked up from germline, CDR1 is MDHEN and CDR2 is SYDVKM. Trimming took off 2 bases at V and 4 bases at J, with 21 bases between the two ends. This CDR3 has 18 amino acids. In DNA, the CDR3 is TGTGCCAGCAGTTTAGTGCCGCGGTCGAGCAACCTATACAATGAGCAGTTCTTC. Translating gives CASSLVPRSSNLYNEQFF.

This sequence joins TRBV28 and TRBJ1-5; D call uncertain. The germline V and J ends were trimmed by 5 bases and 7 bases, with 9 bases remaining between them. CDR1 MDHEN and CDR2 SYDVKM come from the germline V gene. This CDR3 is built from 12 residues. Here the CDR3 reads CASSVGIQPQHF. CDR3 sequence (DNA): TGTGCCAGCAGTGTCGGTATCCAGCCCCAGCATTTT.

This clonotype was seen just once. V gene TRBV27 combines with J gene TRBJ1-2, with 8 bases lining up with TRBD1. V lost 6 bases, J lost 0 bases, and 9 bases stayed unmatched. Germline V CDR1 and CDR2: MNHEY, SMNVEV (reference sequence). This CDR3 is built from 16 residues. As DNA, the CDR3 is TGTGCCAGCAGCCCCAGGGGACAGGCCGCTAACTATGGCTACACCTTC. Protein product: CASSPRGQAANYGYTF.

The chain carries TRBV9 and TRBJ2-7, with TRBD2 matching 11 bases. Trimming at V came to 4 bases and at J to 3 bases, leaving 6 bases not matched to a gene. The CDR3 totals 15 residues. Germline assignment: CDR1 SGDLS and CDR2 YYNGEE. Here the CDR3 reads CASSPGGTSGYEQYF. In DNA form, the CDR3 reads TGTGCCAGCAGCCCGGGGGGGACTAGCGGCTACGAGCAGTACTTC.

V gene TRBV29-1 combines with J gene TRBJ2-1, with a weak D call TRBD1 (5 bases). Germline V CDR1 and CDR2: SQVTM, ANQGSEA. The ends were cut back, 3 bases at V and 0 bases at J, with 12 bases in the middle. This CDR3 contains 15 residues. The chain's CDR3 is CSVELRQSSYNEQFF. The CDR3, as DNA: TGCAGCGTTGAGTTGAGACAGAGCTCCTACAATGAGCAGTTCTTC.

V gene TRBV20-1 combines with J gene TRBJ2-7, with D possibly being TRBD1 or TRBD2 (6 bases each). CDR1 and CDR2 from the germline V gene are DFQATT and SNEGSKA (reference sequence). The CDR3 consists of 13 residues. Trimming stripped 1 base from V and 8 bases from J, with 15 bases between. DNA of the CDR3: TGCAGTGCTAGAGGGAGGGGGGAAGTACAGCAGTACTTC. Its protein is CSARGRGEVQQYF.

The chain employs TRBV2 and TRBJ1-2; D is perhaps TRBD1 (5 bases). This CDR3 is 14 amino acids long. Germline CDR1 SNHLY, CDR2 FYNNEI. Trimming removed 6 bases from V and 3 bases from J, with 14 bases in between. The CDR3 loop reads CASREQATYYGYTF. The CDR3 DNA reads TGTGCCAGCAGGGAACAGGCAACTTACTATGGCTACACCTTC.

The chain couples TRBV27 to TRBJ2-7; the match to TRBD1 covers 7 bases. With V trimmed by 7 bases and J by 8 bases, 5 bases remained unmatched. This CDR3 is built from 11 residues. Germline V gene data show CDR1 as MNHEY and CDR2 as SMNVEV (reference sequence). The CDR3 spells CASMDRHQQYF. The CDR3 DNA reads TGTGCCAGCATGGACAGGCACCAGCAGTACTTC.

V gene TRBV27 combines with J gene TRBJ1-2, with a tentative D call TRBD1 (5 bases). Germline lookup yields CDR1 MNHEY and CDR2 SMNVEV (reference sequence). The CDR3 is 15 residues long. V shed 0 bases and J shed 3 bases, with 11 bases lying between them. DNA of the CDR3: TGTGCCAGCAGTTTATCCCGGACACTTTACTATGGCTACACCTTC. Translation: CASSLSRTLYYGYTF.

The V call is TRBV7-6, the J call TRBJ2-2; weak D call: TRBD1 (6 bases). The CDR3 sequence is 16 residues long. The germline gives CDR1 SGHVS, CDR2 FNYEAQ. V dropped 6 bases and J dropped 2 bases, with 16 bases sitting between them. The CDR3 protein is CASSQGWDTNTGELFF. The CDR3 bases are TGTGCCAGCAGTCAGGGATGGGACACCAACACCGGGGAGCTGTTTTTT.

The gene calls are TRBV20-1 and TRBJ1-6; D may be TRBD1 (6 bases). Germline V lookup: CDR1 DFQATT, CDR2 SNEGSKA (reference sequence). The V gene lost 4 bases and the J gene lost 5 bases, with 15 bases spanning the gap. CDR3 length: 15 residues. The CDR3 sequence is CSANGETGNNSPLHF. CDR3 sequence (DNA): TGCAGTGCTAATGGAGAGACAGGCAATAATTCACCCCTCCACTTT.

The V call is TRBV20-1, the J call TRBJ1-2, with D unresolved. Germline-derived CDR1 and CDR2 are DFQATT and SNEGSKA (reference sequence). Trimming cost V 5 bases and J 4 bases, with 17 bases left between them. The CDR3 is 14 amino acids. In DNA, the CDR3 is TGCAGTGCTCCTCAAGACGGGCCAAGCTATGGCTACACCTTC. Its protein product is CSAPQDGPSYGYTF.

The rearrangement joins TRBV7-3 to TRBJ1-1; D might be TRBD1 (5 bases). V dropped 4 bases and J dropped 4 bases, with 19 bases sitting between them. Germline-derived CDR1 and CDR2 are SGHTA and FQGTGA. CDR3 size: 16 residues. Here the CDR3 reads CASSSDLGVEGTEAFF. The CDR3 DNA sequence: TGTGCCAGCAGCTCAGATTTGGGGGTTGAAGGCACTGAAGCTTTCTTT.

The chain recombines TRBV5-1 with TRBJ2-1; tentative D call: TRBD2 (5 bases). Trimming cost V 3 bases and J 9 bases, with 13 bases left between them. The CDR3 totals 13 residues. The V gene's germline CDR1 is SGHRS and CDR2 YFSETQ. CDR3 sequence (DNA): TGCGCCAGCAGCTCGACACTAGACGGTGAGCAGTTCTTC. Translation: CASSSTLDGEQFF. Based on the CDR3 plus reference TRBV5-1 and TRBJ2-1, the full variable domain is KAGVTQTPRYLIKTRGQQVTLSCSPISGHRSVSWYQQTPGQGLQFLFEYFSETQRNKGNFPGRFSGRQFSNSRSEMNVSTLELGDSALYLCASSSTLDGEQFFGPGTRLTVL.